This passage covers 15 T cell receptor beta chains from one sample sequenced in a study of identifying expanded T cells in peripheral blood. Generated by immunoSEQ multiplex PCR, the TCRdb table keeps only in-frame clones and is missing some. The sample holds approximately 94,000 clones, around 90% seen once. Sequencing was carried out using blood. Receptors were obtained from a person between 18 and 75 years old in good health.

The V call is TRBV7-9, the J call TRBJ2-7; TRBD1 agrees at 9 bases. CDR1 and CDR2 from the germline V gene are SEHNR and FQNEAQ (reference sequence). The V gene end was trimmed by 5 bases and the J gene end by 3 bases; junction bases not matched to a gene: 8. The length of the CDR3 is 15 residues. This CDR3 reads CASSITGGGYYEQYF. The CDR3 nucleotides read TGTGCCAGCAGCATCACAGGGGGCGGCTACTACGAGCAGTACTTC.

The chain recombines TRBV7-9 with TRBJ2-4; D is possibly TRBD1 or TRBD2 (5 bases each). V was cut by 3 bases and J by 7 bases, with 13 bases left in between. Germline-derived CDR1 and CDR2 are SEHNR and FQNEAQ (reference sequence). The CDR3 contains 14 residues. In nucleotides, the CDR3 is TGTGCCAGCAGCTTTGGACGGGACCTGAACATTCAGTACTTC. Translation gives CASSFGRDLNIQYF.

The chain joins TRBV11-3 to TRBJ2-1; the D gene could be TRBD1 or TRBD2 (5 bases each). From germline, CDR1 is SGHNT and CDR2 YENEEA. The V end was cut by 6 bases, the J end by 4 bases, with 10 bases between. This CDR3 contains 13 residues. The chain's CDR3 is CASSKGTYNEQFF. The CDR3 bases are TGTGCCAGCAGTAAAGGGACGTACAATGAGCAGTTCTTC.

V gene TRBV13 combines with J gene TRBJ2-1; TRBD2 matches at 7 bases. The germline V gene encodes CDR1 PRHDT and CDR2 FYEKMQ (reference sequence). The CDR3 contains 17 residues. With 1 base clipped from V and 1 base from J, the junction kept 7 bases outside the gene matches. The CDR3 nucleotides read TGTGCCAGCAGCTTAGCGGGGGGACGATCTTCCTACAATGAGCAGTTCTTC. Protein: CASSLAGGRSSYNEQFF.

The V and J genes are TRBV15 and TRBJ1-1; 7 bases match TRBD1. The germline V gene has CDR1 LNHNV and CDR2 YYDKDF (reference sequence). CDR3 length equals 18 residues. After removal of 0 bases from V and 2 bases from J, the junction contained 12 bases not matched to a gene. CDR3 sequence reads: CATSRDRYMGQINTEAFF. The CDR3 DNA follows: TGTGCCACCAGCAGAGATAGGTATATGGGACAGATAAACACTGAAGCTTTCTTT.

The rearrangement uses TRBV6-1 and TRBJ2-7; either TRBD1 or TRBD2 may fit D (5 bases each). The CDR3 runs to 13 residues. Trimming removed 10 bases at V and 2 bases at J, with 15 bases between. CDR1 is MNHNS, CDR2 SASEGT, per germline. CDR3 sequence reads: CATGPGRPYEQYF. The CDR3 DNA reads TGTGCCACGGGACCCGGCCGCCCCTACGAGCAGTACTTC.

The chain is built from TRBV5-1 and TRBJ1-4; 10 bases match TRBD1. The CDR3 is 15 amino acids. The germline V gene has CDR1 SGHRS and CDR2 YFSETQ. After removal of 0 bases from V and 6 bases from J, the junction contained 2 bases not matched to a gene. CDR3 in DNA: TGCGCCAGCAGCTTGGGAGGGACAGGGGATGAAAAACTGTTTTTT. This sequence encodes CASSLGGTGDEKLFF.

This clone turned up a few times. V gene TRBV28 combines with J gene TRBJ1-2; no clear D gene. The CDR3 extends over 15 amino acids. Germline V lookup: CDR1 MDHEN, CDR2 SYDVKM. Trimming removed 4 bases from V and 8 bases from J, with 20 bases in between. In DNA form, the CDR3 reads TGTGCCAGCAGTTCGACCCATCAGAGGGTGAGGGGCTACACCTTC. Translation: CASSSTHQRVRGYTF.

The chain employs TRBV5-4 and TRBJ1-3; no definite D call. From germline, CDR1 is SGHNT and CDR2 YYREEE (reference sequence). With 6 bases removed from V and 0 bases from J, the gap between germline ends came to 13 bases. CDR3 length equals 15 residues. This CDR3 is CASTPDGISGNTIYF. The CDR3 nucleotides read TGTGCCAGCACCCCGGACGGCATCTCTGGAAACACCATATATTTT. The full variable domain, in which reference TRBV5-4 and TRBJ1-3 provide the parts outside the CDR3, is ETGVTQSPTHLIKTRGQQVTLRCSSQSGHNTVSWYQQALGQGPQFIFQYYREEENGRGNFPPRFSGLQFPNYSSELNVNALELDDSALYLCASTPDGISGNTIYFGEGSWLTVV.

The chain employs TRBV25-1 and TRBJ1-1, with TRBD1 matching 10 bases. CDR1 MGHDK and CDR2 SYGVNS come from the germline V gene. The CDR3 totals 12 residues. The J segment lost 7 bases and the V segment lost 8 bases, leaving 4 bases of the junction unmatched. CDR3 amino acids: CASSDRGLEAFF. CDR3 DNA: TGTGCCAGCTCAGACAGGGGGCTTGAAGCTTTCTTT.

The chain has TRBV7-2 and TRBJ2-3, with 8 positions matching TRBD1. Germline trimming cut 5 bases from V and 3 bases from J; bases unmatched to any gene: 7. The germline gives CDR1 SGHTA, CDR2 FQGNSA. The CDR3 sequence is 15 residues long. CDR3 nucleotide sequence: TGTGCCAGCAGCCCCGGGACAGGATGGACAGATACGCAGTATTTT. The encoded protein is CASSPGTGWTDTQYF. Together with reference TRBV7-2 and TRBJ2-3, the CDR3 gives the full variable domain: GAGVSQSPSNKVTEKGKDVELRCDPISGHTALYWYRQSLGQGLEFLIYFQGNSAPDKSGLPSDRFSAERTGGSVSTLTIQRTQQEDSAVYLCASSPGTGWTDTQYFGPGTRLTVL.

This chain uses TRBV7-9 with TRBJ2-7, with a tentative D call TRBD1 (5 bases). Deletions cut 7 bases from V and 3 bases from J, with 19 bases between. CDR1 and CDR2 (germline): SEHNR, FQNEAQ (reference sequence). The length of the CDR3 is 15 residues. CDR3 DNA sequence: TGTGCCAGCACCTCCTTAGGGGCAGGAGTCTACGAGCAGTACTTC. Residues: CASTSLGAGVYEQYF.

This chain's CDR3 is CASTQVGTSGSVAYNEQFF. For the CDR3, the DNA is TGTGCCAGCACCCAAGTGGGGACTAGCGGGAGCGTCGCCTACAATGAGCAGTTCTTC. V gene TRBV2 combines with J gene TRBJ2-1; 14 bases fit TRBD2. The CDR3 consists of 19 residues. Germline trimming cut 7 bases from V and 2 bases from J; bases unmatched to any gene: 13. Germline values: CDR1 SNHLY, CDR2 FYNNEI.

The rearrangement links TRBV29-1 to TRBJ1-1; D is possibly TRBD1 (6 bases). CDR3 size: 14 residues. CDR1 and CDR2 (germline): SQVTM, ANQGSEA. The germline V and J ends were trimmed by 7 bases and 4 bases, with 19 bases remaining between them. The CDR3 loop reads CSASGAGVGTEAFF. DNA of the CDR3: TGCAGCGCCTCGGGGGCAGGGGTGGGCACTGAAGCTTTCTTT.

CDR3 sequence: CASSLASYMNTEAFF. As DNA, the CDR3 is TGTGCCAGCAGCTTAGCCAGCTACATGAACACTGAAGCTTTCTTT. The J gene is TRBJ1-1, the V gene TRBV7-9; D gene ambiguous. Between the trimmed V and J ends, which lost 0 bases and 0 bases, there was a span of 8 bases. Germline V gene sequence: CDR1 SEHNR, CDR2 FQNEAQ (reference sequence). CDR3 size: 15 residues.